The clone carrying this T cell receptor beta chain showed up just once. The data derive from a study of blood T cell repertoires in COVID-19. About the research overall: Some COVID-19 samples were acute and others convalescent; all came from the United States, Italy and Spain. T cells, B-cell-depleted T cells, or PBMCs supplied cDNA or gDNA.

This table comes from immunoSEQ multiplex PCR, and its TCRdb copy is limited to in-frame clones, with some not included. Here the sample spans roughly 200,000 clones, about 81% being singletons. Between the trimmed V and J ends, which lost 2 bases and 1 base, there was a span of 9 bases. The V gene's germline CDR1 is SEHNR and CDR2 FQNEAQ (reference sequence). This CDR3 comprises 15 residues. This receptor was obtained from a woman of 80 years or more with COVID-19, enrolled during active disease. The sequencing sample was made of peripheral blood. The rearrangement uses TRBV7-9 and TRBJ2-1, with D possibly matching TRBD2 (6 bases). The CDR3 nucleotides are TGTGCCAGCAGCTTAATTAGCGGTTCCTACAATGAGCAGTTCTTC. Its translation: CASSLISGSYNEQFF.